The TCR beta chain described here comes from a study of tumor and adjacent non-tumor tissue in lung cancer. Broader study findings: Tumor repertoires had a smaller top 100 clone share than normal lung. Patients with more diverse tumor TCRs had worse survival.

The germline V gene has CDR1 LGHNA and CDR2 YNFKEQ. The CDR3 length is 16 residues. Three rounds of nested PCR, following a modified ARM-PCR protocol, produced the TCRbeta library. Each CDR3 protein is one row after TCRdb ran MiXCR on the multiplex PCR reads. There are approximately 75,000 distinct CDR3 sequences in the sample; 60% to 85% occur only once, and approximately 12% lies in the top ten. Comment on this clonotype: Its antigen is unidentified. An end of the junction differs from the germline gene, which may be a read error.

RNA was extracted from bulk tissue without any cell sorting. J is TRBJ2-6 and V is TRBV4-2, with D uncertain. The TCR sequence derives from a woman in her forties or fifties with non-small cell lung cancer. Sequenced input: lung tumor tissue. The CDR3 DNA reads as TGTGTCAGCAACCAAGATACAAACTCTGGGGCCAACGTCCTGACTTTC. It yields the protein CVSNQDTNSGANVLTF.